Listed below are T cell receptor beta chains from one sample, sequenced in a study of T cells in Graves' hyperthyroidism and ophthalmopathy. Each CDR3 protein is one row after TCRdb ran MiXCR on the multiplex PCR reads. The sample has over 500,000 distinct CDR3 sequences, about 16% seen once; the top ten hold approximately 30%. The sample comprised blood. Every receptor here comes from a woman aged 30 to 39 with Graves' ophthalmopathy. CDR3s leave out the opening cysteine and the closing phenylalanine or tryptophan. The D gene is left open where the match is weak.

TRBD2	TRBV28	ASNIIAGGFYEQY
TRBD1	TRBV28	ASSLTGALEKLF
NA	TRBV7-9	ASSLEDWVDTQY
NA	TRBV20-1	SASLGQIYNNQPQH
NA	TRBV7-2	ASSLGVGGSLLNTGELF
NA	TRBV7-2	ASSLIWAGDTQY
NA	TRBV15	ATQTVSKNIQY
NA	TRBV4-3	ASSQDLGLPNTEAF
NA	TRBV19	ASSIFVEAYEQY
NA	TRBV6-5	ASSYSTRAGNTEAF
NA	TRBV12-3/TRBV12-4	ASRSQEVADTQY
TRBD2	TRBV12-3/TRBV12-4	ASSLGVGGKQF
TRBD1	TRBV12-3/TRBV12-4	ASRGRQGETQY
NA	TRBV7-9	AGSFTDTQY
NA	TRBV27	ASSLSDPSRGFYGYT
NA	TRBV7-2	ASKEGGETQY
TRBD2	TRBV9	ASSVRSLAGGTNTGELF
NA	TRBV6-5	ASSVTSSGNTIY
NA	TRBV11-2	ASSLNHGYT
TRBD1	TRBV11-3	ASSLGQNNEQF
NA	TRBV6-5	ASSYTRIETQY
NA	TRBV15	ATRGRRQVGDIQY
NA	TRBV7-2	ASSLVAGLSSYNEQF
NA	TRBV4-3	ASSQELGRSYNEQF
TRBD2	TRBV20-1	SAFLAGGPNEQF
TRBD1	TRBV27	ASRLTGLGRNTEAF
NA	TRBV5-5	ASSLSPIQETQY
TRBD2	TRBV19	ASRGLAGVGEQF
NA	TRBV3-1	ASSQGTDFYEQY
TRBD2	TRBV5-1	ASSLGASGVYEQY
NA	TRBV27	ASRPVDGDNSPLH
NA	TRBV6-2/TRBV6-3	ASSQPPVYEQY
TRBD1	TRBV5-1	ASSFRDRSTGELF
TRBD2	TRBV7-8	ASSLGLAGDQSYEQY
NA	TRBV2	ASKGYANTGELF
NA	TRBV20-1	SAEQGSGNTIY
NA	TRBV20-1	SARPLPRSVETDTQY
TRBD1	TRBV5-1	ASSLAGTGHHNEQF
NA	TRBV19	ASSLQGSMNTEAF
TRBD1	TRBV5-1	ASSLGTGLRETQY
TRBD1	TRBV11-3	ASSPQGAMNNEQF